The 14 T cell receptor beta chains listed next were all sequenced from one sample in a study of control samples from healthy donors and cancer patients. Sequencing was performed with immunoSEQ multiplex PCR; in TCRdb, only in-frame clones are kept and a portion is missing. The sample records tens of thousands of clones, about 90% being singletons. Sequenced input: PBMCs. These receptors were taken from a woman aged 55-69 years with head and neck cancer.

The chain combines TRBV28 with TRBJ2-7; TRBD2 matches 7 bases. J was trimmed by 6 bases and V by 7 bases; bases with no gene match: 9. Germline loops: CDR1 MDHEN, CDR2 SYDVKM. The CDR3 extends over 13 amino acids. The CDR3 DNA sequence: TGTGCCAGCATTTATGGGGGAGGGCTCGAGCAGTACTTC. Translating gives CASIYGGGLEQYF. Filled out from reference TRBV28 and TRBJ2-7, the complete variable domain reads DVKVTQSSRYLVKRTGEKVFLECVQDMDHENMFWYRQDPGLGLRLIYFSYDVKMKEKGDIPEGYSVSREKKERFSLILESASTNQTSMYLCASIYGGGLEQYFGPGTRLTVT.

The CDR3 DNA is TGTGCCAGCAGTTGGTCCAACCAGCGAAGATACAATGAGCAGTTCTTC. Translating it yields CASSWSNQRRYNEQFF. The chain recombines TRBV6-2 or TRBV6-3 with TRBJ2-1, with D hard to call. The CDR3 is made up of 16 amino acids. Germline CDR1 MNHEY, CDR2 SVGEGT. The germline V and J ends were trimmed by 4 bases and 4 bases, with 17 bases remaining between them.

The chain is built from TRBV7-9 and TRBJ2-1; 12 bases line up with TRBD2. After removal of 5 bases from V and 10 bases from J, the junction contained 6 bases not matched to a gene. Germline CDR1 reads SEHNR; CDR2 reads FQNEAQ (reference sequence). The CDR3 extends over 14 amino acids. In DNA, the CDR3 is TGTGCCAGCAGCCTTGGACTAGCGGGATACGAGCAGTTCTTC. Protein sequence: CASSLGLAGYEQFF.

CDR3 DNA: TGTGCCAGCGGGGCGAGGGCAGAGAACACTGAAGCTTTCTTT. It codes for CASGARAENTEAFF. The V and J genes are TRBV6-5 and TRBJ1-1, with a possible D match to TRBD1 (5 bases). This CDR3 has 14 residues. CDR1 is MNHEY and CDR2 is SVGAGI in the germline V gene. Trimming took 8 bases from V and 1 from J, leaving 14 bases between them.

This clone was found a few times. The chain couples TRBV7-9 to TRBJ1-5, with 10 bases fitting TRBD1. Per the germline V gene, CDR1 is SEHNR and CDR2 is FQNEAQ (reference sequence). With 6 bases clipped from V and 1 base from J, the junction kept 6 bases outside the gene matches. This CDR3 has 16 residues. The CDR3 DNA follows: TGTGCCAGCAGACTTGACAGGGGGCTAAGCAATCAGCCCCAGCATTTT. Its translation is CASRLDRGLSNQPQHF.

The chain joins TRBV18 to TRBJ1-1, with TRBD1 identical over 11 bases. With V trimmed by 0 bases and J by 3 bases, 0 bases remained unmatched. Germline V gives CDR1 KGHSH, CDR2 LQKENI. This CDR3 is built from 15 residues. The CDR3 sequence: CASSPPGQGDTEAFF. CDR3 bases: TGTGCCAGCTCACCACCGGGACAGGGGGACACTGAAGCTTTCTTT.

V gene TRBV5-5 combines with J gene TRBJ1-6; TRBD1 aligns across 9 bases. The CDR3 runs to 15 residues. J gave up 8 bases and V 0 bases, and 3 bases lay outside the gene matches. Germline lookup yields CDR1 SGHKS and CDR2 YYEKEE (reference sequence). CDR3 residues: CASSLGTGGYSPLHF. Here the CDR3 DNA reads TGTGCCAGCAGCTTGGGTACAGGGGGCTATTCACCCCTCCACTTT. The full variable domain, in which reference TRBV5-5 and TRBJ1-6 provide the parts outside the CDR3, is DAGVTQSPTHLIKTRGQQVTLRCSPISGHKSVSWYQQVLGQGPQFIFQYYEKEERGRGNFPDRFSARQFPNYSSELNVNALLLGDSALYLCASSLGTGGYSPLHFGNGTRLTVT.

The V gene is TRBV7-2, the J gene TRBJ1-4, with 10 bases aligning to TRBD1. The ends lost 5 bases at V and 11 bases at J; junction bases unmatched: 20. The CDR3 covers 18 residues. Germline V gives CDR1 SGHTA, CDR2 FQGNSA. CDR3 region: CASSISGTGAFDLGKLFF. For the CDR3, the DNA is TGTGCCAGCAGCATATCCGGGACAGGGGCCTTCGATTTGGGGAAACTGTTTTTT.

The V and J genes are TRBV19 and TRBJ1-5; D is possibly TRBD1 (6 bases). The length of the CDR3 is 15 residues. V was pared by 3 bases and J by 7 bases, with 16 bases between. The germline V gene has CDR1 LNHDA and CDR2 SQIVND (reference sequence). Here the CDR3 DNA reads TGTGCCAGTAGTATTGAGGGGGTGAGGGTACAGCCCCAGCATTTT. Protein product: CASSIEGVRVQPQHF.

The chain couples TRBV7-6 to TRBJ1-1; D not resolved. Germline CDR1 reads SGHVS; CDR2 reads FNYEAQ. Trimming removed 3 bases at V and 0 bases at J, with 5 bases between. This CDR3 contains 13 residues. The CDR3 reads CASSLSVNTEAFF. The CDR3 DNA reads TGTGCCAGCAGCTTGAGTGTGAACACTGAAGCTTTCTTT. The whole variable domain, filled in from reference TRBV7-6 and TRBJ1-1, reads GAGVSQSPRYKVTKRGQDVALRCDPISGHVSLYWYRQALGQGPEFLTYFNYEAQQDKSGLPNDRFSAERPEGSISTLTIQRTEQRDSAMYRCASSLSVNTEAFFGQGTRLTVV.

The gene calls are TRBV28 and TRBJ1-5; no clear D. This CDR3 spans 16 amino acids. The germline gives CDR1 MDHEN, CDR2 SYDVKM. V was clipped by 3 bases and J by 5 bases, with 17 bases between them. This chain's CDR3 is CASSFPVALGHQPQHF. The CDR3 DNA sequence: TGTGCCAGCAGTTTTCCTGTCGCCCTAGGGCATCAGCCCCAGCATTTT.

CDR3: CASSLVRTGVRGNTIYF. For the CDR3, the DNA is TGTGCCAGCAGCTTGGTGCGGACAGGGGTAAGAGGAAACACCATATATTTT. The chain combines TRBV5-5 with TRBJ1-3; 9 positions agree with TRBD1. The CDR3 runs to 17 residues. Germline CDR1 SGHKS, CDR2 YYEKEE (reference sequence). Trimming at V came to 0 bases and at J to 4 bases, leaving 8 bases not matched to a gene. Variable domain in full (rest from reference TRBV5-5 and TRBJ1-3): DAGVTQSPTHLIKTRGQQVTLRCSPISGHKSVSWYQQVLGQGPQFIFQYYEKEERGRGNFPDRFSARQFPNYSSELNVNALLLGDSALYLCASSLVRTGVRGNTIYFGEGSWLTVV.

The chain carries TRBV9 and TRBJ1-3, with D hard to call. Trimming stripped 3 bases from V and 0 bases from J, with 7 bases between. CDR3 length: 14 amino acids. In germline, CDR1 is SGDLS, CDR2 YYNGEE. CDR3 in amino acids: CASSALSSGNTIYF. Here the CDR3 DNA reads TGTGCCAGCAGCGCCCTAAGCTCTGGAAACACCATATATTTT.

The V call is TRBV30, the J call TRBJ2-1; 10 bases line up with TRBD2. V lost 3 bases, J lost 11 bases, and 10 bases stayed unmatched. Germline-derived CDR1 and CDR2 are GTSNPN and SVGIG (reference sequence). This CDR3 is 14 amino acids long. CDR3 sequence reads: CAWRASGSGRKQFF. DNA of the CDR3: TGTGCCTGGAGGGCTAGCGGGAGTGGGAGGAAGCAGTTCTTC.